Following are 28 T cell receptor beta chains from one sample sequenced in a study of CD8+CD57+ T cells in acquired aplastic anemia. CDR3 and TCR beta VDJ profiling relied on a genomic DNA template. TCRdb called the reads again in MiXCR, with one record for every CDR3 protein. The sample has 200,000 to 250,000 distinct CDR3 sequences, more than 40% seen once. Patients included in sequencing had previously demonstrated CD8+CD57+ cell expansion by flow cytometry. The sequenced sample consisted of sorted CD4+, CD8+, or CD8+CD57+ T cells (not recorded which) from PBMCs. The receptors here all came from a human donor with aplastic anemia.

This clonotype came up many times. The rearrangement joins TRBV7-9 to TRBJ2-5; TRBD2 aligns across 9 bases. V lost 5 bases, J lost 5 bases, and 6 bases stayed unmatched. The CDR3 covers 14 residues. From germline, CDR1 is SEHNR and CDR2 FQNEAQ (reference sequence). For the CDR3, the DNA is TGTGCCAGCAGCCCAGCGGGAGGTCCGGAGACCCAGTACTTC. As protein: CASSPAGGPETQYF.

Concerning this clonotype: Likely a read error: the CDR3 ends without its conserved phenylalanine or tryptophan. This rearrangement joins TRBV28 to TRBJ2-1; 11 positions match TRBD2. V lost 5 bases and J lost 5; bases outside the gene matches: 2. CDR3 size: 14 residues. The germline V gene has CDR1 MDHEN and CDR2 SYDVKM. As DNA, the CDR3 is TGTGCCAGCAGTGGGACTAGCGGACACAATGAGCAGTTCCTC. Translation: CASSGTSGHNEQFL.

The gene calls are TRBV7-2 and TRBJ2-7; possible D gene TRBD2, 6 bases. Trimming took off 2 bases at V and 5 bases at J, with 10 bases between the two ends. The CDR3 covers 13 residues. Germline CDR1 is SGHTA and CDR2 is FQGNSA. CDR3 amino acids: CASSLNRRDEQYF. DNA of the CDR3: TGTGCCAGCAGCTTAAACCGGAGGGACGAGCAGTACTTC.

The chain combines TRBV25-1 with TRBJ2-1, with D possibly matching TRBD1 (6 bases). CDR3 length equals 17 residues. Between the trimmed V and J ends, which lost 2 bases and 6 bases, there was a span of 20 bases. Germline CDR1 is MGHDK and CDR2 is SYGVNS. The CDR3 coding sequence is TGTGCCAGCAGTGAACTTTTAGGCGAGGGGGTTCTCAATGAGCAGTTCTTC. This gives the protein CASSELLGEGVLNEQFF.

The sample holds a few counts of this clonotype. The chain couples TRBV20-1 to TRBJ2-5; D is unclear. Trimming cost V 1 base and J 3 bases, with 6 bases left between them. Looked up from germline, CDR1 is DFQATT and CDR2 is SNEGSKA (reference sequence). The CDR3 covers 12 residues. CDR3 sequence reads: CSARGGEETQYF. The CDR3 DNA sequence: TGCAGTGCTAGAGGTGGAGAAGAGACCCAGTACTTC.

Points on this clonotype: One base away lies a much larger clone, so this may be a sequencing read error. This rearrangement joins TRBV5-6 to TRBJ1-1, with D hard to call. Germline CDR1 and CDR2: SGHDT and YYEEEE. This CDR3 region has 14 residues. The CDR3 DNA reads TGTACCAGCAGCTTTGGAAATGGGAACACTGAAGCTTTCTTT. It yields the protein CTSSFGNGNTEAFF.

This clonotype was recorded a few times. This chain connects TRBV25-1 to TRBJ2-7; the match to TRBD2 covers 9 bases. V shed 2 bases, J shed 1 base, and the junction held 9 bases outside the gene matches. This CDR3 spans 17 amino acids. Per germline, CDR1 MGHDK and CDR2 SYGVNS. The DNA for the CDR3 is TGTGCCAGCAGTGAAATGGGGGAGCGGGGGGTTTCCTACGAGCAGTACTTC. This gives the protein CASSEMGERGVSYEQYF.

This clonotype was found a few times. This may arise from a read error, as a much more abundant clone is one base away. The rearrangement links TRBV7-3 to TRBJ2-3, with D possibly matching TRBD2 (6 bases). Germline-derived CDR1 and CDR2 are SGHTA and FQGTGA. Trimming stripped 6 bases from V and 4 bases from J, with 17 bases between. The CDR3 runs 15 residues. In nucleotides, the CDR3 is TGTGCCAGCAGGCCGGCGGACGGGGGTCCAGATACGCAGTATTTT. It encodes CASRPADGGPDTQYF.

The genes are TRBV6-5 and TRBJ2-4; 9 bases match TRBD1. With 6 bases clipped from V and 2 bases from J, the junction kept 8 bases outside the gene matches. CDR1 is MNHEY and CDR2 is SVGAGI in the germline V gene. The CDR3 contains 16 residues. CDR3 residues: CASSHTGGASKNIQYF. For the CDR3, the DNA is TGTGCCAGCAGCCATACAGGGGGCGCTTCCAAAAACATTCAGTACTTC.

CDR3: CASSLEVGQNTEAFF. The CDR3 DNA follows: TGTGCCAGCAGCTTAGAGGTGGGGCAGAACACTGAAGCTTTCTTT. The V call is TRBV7-8, the J call TRBJ1-1, with D perhaps TRBD1 (5 bases). The CDR3 is 15 amino acids. Germline assignment: CDR1 SGHVS and CDR2 FQNEAQ. V gave up 1 base and J gave up 1 base, with 10 bases separating them.

The J gene is TRBJ1-2, the V gene TRBV7-6; 10 nucleotides align to TRBD1. This CDR3 contains 13 residues. CDR1 and CDR2 from the germline V gene are SGHVS and FNYEAQ. The V segment lost 4 bases and the J segment 6 bases; nucleotides outside the gene matches: 2. CDR3 protein: CASSSTGGNGYTF. The CDR3 DNA follows: TGTGCCAGCAGCTCGACAGGGGGCAATGGCTACACCTTC.

This rearrangement joins TRBV27 to TRBJ1-3; tentative D call: TRBD1 (6 bases). This CDR3 has 14 residues. Trimming left V 6 bases short and J 0 bases short, with 9 bases between. Germline lookup yields CDR1 MNHEY and CDR2 SMNVEV (reference sequence). The CDR3 here is CASRKTGSGNTIYF. CDR3 in DNA: TGTGCCAGCAGAAAGACAGGCTCTGGAAACACCATATATTTT.

The genes are TRBV27 and TRBJ1-1; 8 bases agree with TRBD1. Germline V gene lookup returns CDR1 MNHEY and CDR2 SMNVEV (reference sequence). The V segment lost 6 bases and the J segment 2 bases; nucleotides outside the gene matches: 5. This CDR3 is 14 amino acids long. The CDR3 region is CASRRAGGNTEAFF. In DNA form, the CDR3 reads TGTGCCAGCAGGCGGGCAGGGGGCAACACTGAAGCTTTCTTT.

The V call is TRBV6-1, the J call TRBJ2-7; D ambiguous. The CDR3 is 11 residues long. Trimming left V 2 bases short and J 6 bases short, with 5 bases between. Germline lookup yields CDR1 MNHNS and CDR2 SASEGT. This CDR3 is CASSEWGEQYV. The CDR3, as DNA: TGTGCCAGCAGTGAATGGGGCGAGCAGTACGTC.

Worth noting for this clonotype: Because it lacks the conserved phenylalanine or tryptophan at the end, this CDR3 is likely a read error. The rearrangement links TRBV29-1 to TRBJ1-1; TRBD1 might be the D (5 bases). The V end was cut by 8 bases, the J end by 3 bases, with 16 bases between. CDR1 is SQVTM, CDR2 ANQGSEA, per germline. This CDR3 has 13 residues. The DNA of the CDR3 is TGCAGCCCCCGGGACGGGAGTGACACTGAAGCTTTCCTT. Translating it yields CSPRDGSDTEAFL.

This chain links TRBV28 with TRBJ1-2; D perhaps matches TRBD1 (5 bases). Per the germline V gene, CDR1 is MDHEN and CDR2 is SYDVKM. Deletions cut 4 bases from V and 11 bases from J, with 14 bases between. This CDR3 has 12 amino acids. The DNA of the CDR3 is TGTGCCAGCAGTTCAGGGCCTCTTGGGTACACCTTC. Amino acids: CASSSGPLGYTF.

The chain combines TRBV10-3 with TRBJ2-1, with TRBD1 matching 7 bases. From germline, CDR1 is ENHRY and CDR2 SYGVKD. J lost 8 bases, V lost 9 bases, and 10 bases had no gene match. The CDR3 has 13 amino acids. CDR3 sequence: CAIAGGRGDEQFF. The CDR3 bases are TGTGCCATAGCAGGGGGACGAGGGGATGAGCAGTTCTTC.

The rearrangement links TRBV28 to TRBJ1-6; 8 nucleotides align to TRBD1. J gave up 8 bases and V 4 bases, and 7 bases lay outside the gene matches. The CDR3 spans 15 residues. Germline CDR1 reads MDHEN; CDR2 reads SYDVKM. Here the CDR3 reads CASSSTGTGYSPLHF. DNA for the CDR3: TGTGCCAGCAGTTCCACGGGGACAGGTTATTCACCCCTCCACTTT.

This chain connects TRBV6-2 or TRBV6-3 to TRBJ2-1, with TRBD2 matching 8 bases. This CDR3 has 12 residues. V lost 5 bases and J lost 6; bases outside the gene matches: 0. Per the germline V gene, CDR1 is MNHEY and CDR2 is SVGEGT. CDR3 coding DNA: TGTGCCAGCAGTGGGACTAGCAATGAGCAGTTCTTC. This encodes CASSGTSNEQFF.

The chain employs TRBV27 and TRBJ1-6; D may be TRBD1 (5 bases). The V end lost 4 bases, the J end lost 3 bases, and 13 bases lay between the germline ends. Germline CDR1 is MNHEY and CDR2 is SMNVEV (reference sequence). The CDR3 consists of 16 residues. The CDR3 sequence: CASSWGQGIYNSPLHF. DNA of the CDR3: TGTGCCAGCAGTTGGGGCCAGGGTATCTATAATTCACCCCTCCACTTT.

The chain recombines TRBV5-1 with TRBJ2-2; possibly TRBD1 or TRBD2 for D (5 bases each). The CDR3 sequence is 10 residues long. The V gene's germline CDR1 is SGHRS and CDR2 YFSETQ. Written as DNA, the CDR3 is TGCGCAGGGGACCCAGGGGAGCTGTTTTTT. As protein: CAGDPGELFF.

This clonotype was observed many times. The V call is TRBV27, the J call TRBJ2-5, with D maybe TRBD1 (5 bases). Germline values: CDR1 MNHEY, CDR2 SMNVEV (reference sequence). V lost 6 bases and J 4 bases, leaving 15 bases between the germline ends. The CDR3 runs to 14 residues. CDR3 bases: TGTGCCAGCAGCCAAAGGGGCAGGGTAGAGACCCAGTACTTC. It specifies CASSQRGRVETQYF.

This chain links TRBV5-1 with TRBJ2-7, with D possibly being TRBD2 (5 bases). V shed 1 base and J shed 2 bases, with 16 bases lying between them. Per germline, CDR1 SGHRS and CDR2 YFSETQ. This CDR3 has 16 residues. DNA of the CDR3: TGCGCCAGCAGCTTGAGCGACACCACGGGGACCTACGAGCAGTACTTC. It encodes CASSLSDTTGTYEQYF. Based on the CDR3 plus reference TRBV5-1 and TRBJ2-7, the full variable domain is KAGVTQTPRYLIKTRGQQVTLSCSPISGHRSVSWYQQTPGQGLQFLFEYFSETQRNKGNFPGRFSGRQFSNSRSEMNVSTLELGDSALYLCASSLSDTTGTYEQYFGPGTRLTVT.

The CDR3 protein is CASSYSTGLGANEQFF. The DNA for the CDR3 is TGTGCCAGCAGTTACTCGACAGGACTAGGAGCCAATGAGCAGTTCTTC. The V and J genes are TRBV6-2 or TRBV6-3 and TRBJ2-1, with D possibly TRBD2 on 7 matching bases. This CDR3 is built from 16 residues. The V gene's germline CDR1 is MNHEY and CDR2 SVGEGT. The ends were cut back, 0 bases at V and 6 bases at J, with 15 bases in the middle.

This chain uses TRBV12-5 with TRBJ2-3, with D uncertain. CDR3 size: 11 residues. The germline V gene encodes CDR1 LGHNT and CDR2 FRNRAP. V lost 3 bases and J 5 bases, leaving 3 bases between the germline ends. The CDR3 is CASGFGDTQYF. CDR3 DNA: TGTGCTAGTGGTTTTGGAGATACGCAGTATTTT. Looking up the rest from reference TRBV12-5 and TRBJ2-3 gives the full variable domain: DARVTQTPRHKVTEMGQEVTMRCQPILGHNTVFWYRQTMMQGLELLAYFRNRAPLDDSGMPKDRFSAEMPDATLATLKIQPSEPRDSAVYFCASGFGDTQYFGPGTRLTVL.

This clonotype appeared a few times. The rearrangement uses TRBV3-1 and TRBJ2-1; D gene uncertain. The CDR3 extends over 14 amino acids. Germline V gene sequence: CDR1 LGHDT, CDR2 YNNKEL (reference sequence). Trimming took 0 bases from V and 5 from J, leaving 8 bases between them. Written as DNA, the CDR3 is TGTGCCAGCAGCCAAGAAGCGATAAACAATGAGCAGTTCTTC. It specifies CASSQEAINNEQFF.

This chain links TRBV7-9 with TRBJ1-2; D gene ambiguous. The CDR3 spans 15 residues. Trimming stripped 5 bases from V and 3 bases from J, with 16 bases between. Per germline, CDR1 SEHNR and CDR2 FQNEAQ (reference sequence). Here the CDR3 reads CASSATPDADYGYTF. CDR3 nucleotide sequence: TGTGCCAGCAGCGCGACCCCGGATGCGGACTATGGCTACACCTTC.

The CDR3 is CASSPRQGREAFF. The CDR3 region has the DNA TGTGCCAGCAGCCCCCGACAGGGTCGTGAAGCTTTCTTT. The chain uses TRBV3-1 and TRBJ1-1; 7 bases align to TRBD1. The junction had 6 bases not matched to a gene; V was cut back by 4 bases and J by 7 bases. CDR3 length: 13 residues. Germline assignment: CDR1 LGHDT and CDR2 YNNKEL (reference sequence).